The 14 T cell receptor beta chains reported below all come from one sample, sequenced in a study of T-cell reconstitution after alpha-beta-depleted transplantation in children. For TCRbeta, the library was prepared with unique molecular identifiers. TCRdb recomputed calls from the PCR reads with MiXCR, one row per CDR3 protein. This sample has roughly 500,000 distinct CDR3 sequences, with roughly 33% found just once. The sample here was PBMCs from the stem cell graft donor, taken from the stem cell graft. All receptors derive from a human donor who donated a stem cell graft to a child with aplastic anemia.

This clonotype has just a few counts. This rearrangement joins TRBV20-1 to TRBJ2-6; tentatively, D is TRBD1 (6 bases). Trimming stripped 3 bases from V and 0 bases from J, with 12 bases between. This CDR3 region has 16 residues. Germline loops: CDR1 DFQATT, CDR2 SNEGSKA (reference sequence). The CDR3 nucleotides read TGCAGTGCTAGCCGCAGGGGCCCCTCTGGGGCCAACGTCCTGACTTTC. Its translation: CSASRRGPSGANVLTF.

This clonotype has ten or more counts. The chain couples TRBV12-3 or TRBV12-4 to TRBJ2-5; D is ambiguous. V dropped 4 bases and J dropped 2 bases, with 14 bases sitting between them. The CDR3 totals 15 residues. CDR3 region: CASSSSRTSQETQYF. CDR3 in DNA: TGTGCCAGCAGTTCCTCCCGGACCAGTCAAGAGACCCAGTACTTC.

This sequence joins TRBV11-2 and TRBJ2-1; D may be TRBD1 or TRBD2 (5 bases each). This CDR3 contains 18 residues. Per the germline V gene, CDR1 is SGHAT and CDR2 is FQNNGV. V shed 3 bases and J shed 2 bases, with 20 bases lying between them. The CDR3 here is CASSFGASRRGTYNEQFF. The CDR3 DNA is TGTGCCAGCAGCTTTGGGGCTAGCCGCAGAGGGACCTACAATGAGCAGTTCTTC.

This chain joins TRBV20-1 and TRBJ2-2, with no clear D. CDR1 and CDR2 from the germline V gene are DFQATT and SNEGSKA (reference sequence). V was cut by 0 bases and J by 4 bases, with 9 bases left in between. The CDR3 consists of 14 residues. The CDR3 loop reads CSARDRVSTGELFF. The CDR3 DNA follows: TGCAGTGCTAGAGATCGAGTATCCACCGGGGAGCTGTTTTTT.

This clonotype was counted between two and nine times. The chain couples TRBV10-3 to TRBJ2-3, with a possible D match to TRBD1 (6 bases). Trimming stripped 8 bases from V and 0 bases from J, with 9 bases between. Germline loops: CDR1 ENHRY, CDR2 SYGVKD. The CDR3 is 13 residues long. For the CDR3, the DNA is TGTGCCATCGGGACAACAAGCACAGATACGCAGTATTTT. As protein: CAIGTTSTDTQYF.

This clonotype came up a few times. The V gene is TRBV7-2, the J gene TRBJ2-1; 13 nucleotides line up with TRBD2. The germline V gene has CDR1 SGHTA and CDR2 FQGNSA. The trim removed 4 bases at V and 7 bases at J, leaving 4 bases unmatched. CDR3 length: 15 residues. DNA of the CDR3: TGTGCCAGCAGCTGGACTAGCGGGAGCGAGAATGAGCAGTTCTTC. It encodes CASSWTSGSENEQFF.

The chain links TRBV5-1 to TRBJ2-1, with TRBD2 identical over 12 bases. V trimming: 3 bases; J trimming: 6 bases; junction bases outside the gene matches: 4. The CDR3 length is 15 residues. CDR1 and CDR2 (germline): SGHRS, YFSETQ. CDR3 nucleotide sequence: TGCGCCAGCAGCTCAGGACTAGCGGGAACCAATGAGCAGTTCTTC. It is translated as CASSSGLAGTNEQFF. Looking up the rest from reference TRBV5-1 and TRBJ2-1 gives the full variable domain: KAGVTQTPRYLIKTRGQQVTLSCSPISGHRSVSWYQQTPGQGLQFLFEYFSETQRNKGNFPGRFSGRQFSNSRSEMNVSTLELGDSALYLCASSSGLAGTNEQFFGPGTRLTVL.

This clonotype was seen only a few times. The chain employs TRBV6-1 and TRBJ2-7; no firm D call. The CDR3 is 12 amino acids. V shed 4 bases and J shed 5 bases, with 9 bases lying between them. The germline gives CDR1 MNHNS, CDR2 SASEGT. The CDR3: CASSAGVDEQYV. The CDR3 nucleotides read TGTGCCAGCAGTGCTGGGGTCGACGAGCAGTACGTC.

J is TRBJ2-1 and V is TRBV9, with D possibly matching TRBD2 (6 bases). Germline CDR1 and CDR2: SGDLS and YYNGEE. This CDR3 is 15 amino acids long. Trimming cost V 2 bases and J 3 bases, with 12 bases left between them. DNA for the CDR3: TGTGCCAGCAGCGTGTACCGGGAGAACTACAATGAGCAGTTCTTC. Its protein product is CASSVYRENYNEQFF. The entire variable domain, with the rest obtained from reference TRBV9 and TRBJ2-1, is as follows: DSGVTQTPKHLITATGQRVTLRCSPRSGDLSVYWYQQSLDQGLQFLIQYYNGEERAKGNILERFSAQQFPDLHSELNLSSLELGDSALYFCASSVYRENYNEQFFGPGTRLTVL.

The table lists this clonotype with a count of one. The chain carries TRBV12-3 or TRBV12-4 and TRBJ2-7, with a weak D call TRBD1 (5 bases). The length of the CDR3 is 14 residues. The ends were cut back, 3 bases at V and 7 bases at J, with 16 bases in the middle. CDR3 in DNA: TGTGCCAGCAGTTTTCAGGGTCCAGGGTTAGAGCAGTACTTC. It is translated as CASSFQGPGLEQYF.

A few counts support this clonotype. The chain is built from TRBV6-5 and TRBJ2-5; 9 bases are a match to TRBD1. Germline V CDR1 and CDR2: MNHEY, SVGAGI. The CDR3 length is 18 residues. The trim removed 3 bases at V and 5 bases at J, leaving 16 bases unmatched. The CDR3 DNA is TGTGCCAGCAGTTATTCAGATTTAAGGGACAGGGCTCGGGAGACCCAGTACTTC. Its translation: CASSYSDLRDRARETQYF.

The chain uses TRBV20-1 and TRBJ1-2, with D unresolved. Germline V gene data show CDR1 as DFQATT and CDR2 as SNEGSKA (reference sequence). Trimming removed 3 bases at V and 1 base at J, with 9 bases between. The CDR3 is made up of 13 amino acids. The CDR3 region has the DNA TGCAGTGCTAGGGAAGTTTATAACTATGGCTACACCTTC. This encodes CSAREVYNYGYTF.

This clonotype was seen repeatedly, ten times or more. Sequence at one end of the junction differs from germline and may be a read error. As DNA, the CDR3 is TGCGCCAGCAGCTTGAACTACGAGCAGTACTTC. Translating it yields CASSLNYEQYF. This sequence joins TRBV28 and TRBJ2-7; D ambiguous. The CDR3 runs 11 residues. Looked up from germline, CDR1 is MDHEN and CDR2 is SYDVKM.

This clonotype was picked up a small number of times. The chain links TRBV29-1 to TRBJ1-2; D remains ambiguous. Looked up from germline, CDR1 is SQVTM and CDR2 is ANQGSEA. V lost 3 bases and J lost 4, with 15 bases in between. The CDR3 totals 14 residues. The CDR3 DNA reads as TGCAGCGTTGATTTAGCCGGGCAGACCTATGGCTACACCTTC. As protein: CSVDLAGQTYGYTF.